The sequence of this TCR beta chain was determined in a study of B cell selection in AIRE deficiency. General study points: TCRbeta-only data showed 36.6% of shared healthy Treg sequences in healthy Tconv. About 30.6% of healthy-shared Treg sequences were found among patient Tconv cells. Healthy donors alone shared under 35% of 3,300 or so Treg sequences; patients alone roughly 10%.

Regarding this clone: Its matching antigen is unknown.

Original handling: Pooled Tregs gave about 5.65x10^4 patient and approximately 9.2x10^4 donor TCRbeta sequences. The data were produced by immunoSEQ multiplex PCR, yet TCRdb's version contains in-frame clones alone and is incomplete. That table gives V, J and clone size, and the DNA gave D and trimming. This sample has around 20,000 clones, with 93% found just once. The trim removed 2 bases at V and 4 bases at J, leaving 6 bases unmatched. Germline V CDR1 and CDR2: SGHTA, FQGNSA. The CDR3 runs 16 residues. Sorted regulatory T cells were CD4-positive, CD25-high and CD127-low or negative. The chain combines TRBV7-2 with TRBJ2-3; 10 nucleotides align to TRBD2. Input material: CD4+CD25+ Tregs sorted from PBMCs. This TCR was recovered from a human donor in good health. The CDR3 bases are TGTGCCAGCAGCTTATTGACTAGCGGGCACGCAGATACGCAGTATTTT. This sequence encodes CASSLLTSGHADTQYF.